Below, one TCR beta chain is given with its context. Its cognate antigen is unknown. This sample stems from a study of cytomegalovirus exposure and HLA in healthy donors. Study overall: Early on, a data release was issued that held 80 million or so unique TCRs from HLA-typed donors.

General study findings and limits: Later analysis identified 15,000 to 20,000 TCR beta sequences associated with HLA alleles, using a false discovery rate threshold of 0.05. V- and J-gene trimming of TCR beta was linked (in a later analysis) to a missense DCLRE1C variant.

PCR was performed using 60 Vbeta and 13 Jbeta primers. The table came from immunoSEQ multiplex PCR; TCRdb's copy has only in-frame clones and leaves some out. The sample yields 130,000 or so clones, over 75% seen once. Sequencing was carried out using PBMCs. This TCR was recovered from a middle-aged man in good health and CMV-seronegative.

As DNA, the CDR3 is TGCGCCAGCAGCTTGCAGCGCACCGTCTACGAGCAGTACTTC. Encoded protein: CASSLQRTVYEQYF. The rearrangement joins TRBV5-1 to TRBJ2-7, with unresolved D. Germline values: CDR1 SGHRS, CDR2 YFSETQ. CDR3 length: 14 residues. Trimming stripped 1 base from V and 3 bases from J, with 11 bases between.